This paragraph reports one T cell receptor (beta chain). Antigen unknown. V was trimmed by 4 bases and J by 4 bases, leaving 11 bases between them. CDR1 is MNHEY and CDR2 is SVGEGT in the germline V gene. The CDR3 spans 14 residues. Next came a second PCR, run for about 6 to 12 cycles, which used a sample-barcoded 5' primer along with a J-beta primer mix. In TCRdb, the 5' RACE reads were re-called with MiXCR into one record per CDR3 protein. In the table there are over 300,000 distinct CDR3 sequences, over 45% of which are singletons. The entry originates in a study of blood T cells in healthy people across ages. For the study at large: The template switching approach captured approximately one barcoded beta molecule for every two T cells. Study outcomes and limitations: Underestimates were what the diversity estimates from one million T cells were considered to be.

The J gene is TRBJ1-5, the V gene TRBV6-2 or TRBV6-3, with D perhaps TRBD1 (5 bases). The source is a man aged 60 to 75 in good health. What was sequenced was blood. The CDR3, as DNA: TGTGCCAGCAGTTTAGCAGGGAGAAATCAGCCCCAGCATTTT. Translated, it gives CASSLAGRNQPQHF.